These 2 T cell receptor beta chains originate from one sample sequenced in a study of CD8+CD57+ T cells in acquired aplastic anemia. TCR beta VDJ and CDR3 profiles were obtained from a genomic DNA template. Each CDR3 protein gets one entry after TCRdb re-called the reads with MiXCR. This sample has 450,000 to 600,000 distinct CDR3 sequences, with approximately 32% found just once. Sequenced patients had shown CD8+CD57+ cell expansion by flow cytometry. The sequenced material came from sorted CD4+, CD8+, or CD8+CD57+ T cells (not recorded which) from PBMCs. Every receptor here comes from a human donor with aplastic anemia.

This sequence joins TRBV4-1 and TRBJ1-6, with a possible D match to TRBD1 (6 bases). The length of the CDR3 is 17 residues. The ends were cut back, 1 base at V and 10 bases at J, with 20 bases in the middle. The germline CDR1 and CDR2 sequences are MGHRA and YSYEKL. CDR3 loop: CASSQVRMRGIGSPLHF. DNA for the CDR3: TGCGCCAGCAGCCAAGTCAGGATGAGGGGGATAGGCTCACCCCTCCACTTT.

The rearrangement links TRBV27 to TRBJ2-7; maybe TRBD1 (6 bases). Trimming removed 2 bases at V and 6 bases at J, with 8 bases between. From germline, CDR1 is MNHEY and CDR2 SMNVEV (reference sequence). The CDR3 has 12 amino acids. The DNA of the CDR3 is TGTGCCAGCAGTTTAAGAGGGGGCGAGCAGTACTTC. Its protein is CASSLRGGEQYF.